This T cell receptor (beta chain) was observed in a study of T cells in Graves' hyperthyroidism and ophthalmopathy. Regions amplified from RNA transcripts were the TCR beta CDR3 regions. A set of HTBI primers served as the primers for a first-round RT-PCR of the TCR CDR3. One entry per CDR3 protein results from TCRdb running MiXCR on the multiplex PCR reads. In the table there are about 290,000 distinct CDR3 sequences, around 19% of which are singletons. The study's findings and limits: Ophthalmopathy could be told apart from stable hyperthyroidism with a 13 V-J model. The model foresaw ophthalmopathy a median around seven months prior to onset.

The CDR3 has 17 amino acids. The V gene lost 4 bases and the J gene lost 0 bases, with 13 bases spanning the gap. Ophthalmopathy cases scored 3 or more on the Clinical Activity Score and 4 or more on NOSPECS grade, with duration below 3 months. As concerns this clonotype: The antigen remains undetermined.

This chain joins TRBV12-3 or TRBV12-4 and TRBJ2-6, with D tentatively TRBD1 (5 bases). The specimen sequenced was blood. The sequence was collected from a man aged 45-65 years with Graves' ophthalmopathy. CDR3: CASSSARVASGANVLTF. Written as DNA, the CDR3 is TGTGCCAGCAGTTCCGCCAGGGTAGCCTCTGGGGCCAACGTCCTGACTTTC.